Listed below are T cell receptor beta chains from one sample, sequenced in a study of cytomegalovirus exposure and HLA in healthy donors. Sequenced by immunoSEQ multiplex PCR; TCRdb stores in-frame clones only, minus some. The profile shows about 190,000 clones, roughly 80% of them singletons. Sequencing was carried out using PBMCs. All receptors derive from a woman between 25 and 40 years old in good health and CMV-seropositive. Each CDR3 is given without its conserved first and last residue. The D gene is left open where the match is weak.

TRBJ2-7,TRBV7-2,TRBD1,ASSLDTGADEQY
TRBJ1-2,TRBV18,TRBD1,ASSPPNSRGQLFSYGYT
TRBJ2-1,TRBV2,TRBD2,ASSEQGGDNEQF
TRBJ2-7,TRBV5-1,.,ASSLGGFSNPYEQY
TRBJ2-2,TRBV9,.,ASSGSGGTNTGELF
TRBJ2-2,TRBV5-1,.,ASSLRVGTGELF
TRBJ2-7,TRBV7-9,TRBD2,ASSLAWGEGLYEQY
TRBJ1-1,TRBV1,.,TSSHRQGGNTEAF
TRBJ1-5,TRBV6-5,.,ASSPRQPNQPQH
TRBJ2-7,TRBV28,.,ASSSPTVRGTYEQY
TRBJ2-3,TRBV6-5,.,ASSYADTQY
TRBJ2-1,TRBV5-1,TRBD2,ASSLTGGPLNEQF
TRBJ1-4,TRBV11-2,TRBD1,ASSPGGGIGEKLF
TRBJ2-7,TRBV29-1,TRBD2,SVEVGGNEQY
TRBJ1-5,TRBV6-1,TRBD1,ASSEGNRGQPQH
TRBJ1-5,TRBV2,.,ASSGGFNQPQH
TRBJ2-1,TRBV5-5,.,ASSGPGSNEQF
TRBJ2-7,TRBV6-1,.,AGGVGYEQY
TRBJ2-1,TRBV2,TRBD1,ASRDRGGNEQF
TRBJ2-1,TRBV28,TRBD1,ASSLVFEGGDAF
TRBJ1-1,TRBV18,.,ASSPWVLRMNTEAF
TRBJ2-2,TRBV10-3,TRBD2,AIMASGANTGELF
TRBJ2-5,TRBV7-6,.,ASSLDQGAREQY